The subject of this entry is one TCR beta chain. Antigen unknown. This sample is part of a study of long-term antiretroviral therapy in people with HIV. Study-level points and caveats: Narrower CDR3 length ranges marked HIV repertoires relative to controls. Pre-ART clonal expansions dominated every time point's repertoire. Transplant donor controls retained higher diversity, though diversity increased after ART.

Samples were assayed with immunoSEQ v3.0 at survey level. Per-sample TRB depth target: 40,000-50,000 T-cell genomes. Generated by immunoSEQ multiplex PCR, the TCRdb table keeps only in-frame clones and is missing some. The repertoire consists of 28,000 or so clones, with about 83% occurring once and the leading ten covering less than 7%. The ends lost 1 base at V and 7 bases at J; junction bases unmatched: 7. The CDR3 covers 15 residues. Germline CDR1 reads MGHRA; CDR2 reads YSYEKL. This material consisted of unsorted PBMCs, taken 0.4 years after starting antiretroviral therapy. This TCR was sampled from a man between 18 and 29 years old with HIV. This chain joins TRBV4-1 and TRBJ2-1; 7 bases fit TRBD1. Written as DNA, the CDR3 is TGCGCCAGCAGCCAAGGACAGGGACGGTTGAATGAGCAGTTCTTC. Protein sequence: CASSQGQGRLNEQFF.